This T cell receptor (beta chain) was captured by sequencing in a study of blood T cell repertoires in COVID-19. About the study: Donors in the United States, Italy and Spain gave samples during acute or convalescent COVID-19.

In the source study's methods: It was from reference gene primer amplification that nucleated cell counts were estimated. TCRdb keeps only in-frame clones here, not all; method: immunoSEQ multiplex PCR. V and J calls plus clone size are reproduced from that table; the DNA served to infer D and trimming. This sample has about 120,000 clones, with about four fifths found just once. Trimming pared 4 bases from V and 2 bases from J, leaving 12 bases between. The germline gives CDR1 SGDLS, CDR2 YYNGEE. This CDR3 has 14 amino acids. This clonotype was obtained from a man between 70 and 80 years old with acute or convalescent COVID-19. V and J are TRBV9 and TRBJ2-5, with a tentative D call TRBD2 (6 bases). What was sequenced was peripheral blood. CDR3 loop: CASSRGTTQETQYF. The CDR3 DNA reads TGTGCCAGCAGCCGGGGGACCACTCAAGAGACCCAGTACTTC.